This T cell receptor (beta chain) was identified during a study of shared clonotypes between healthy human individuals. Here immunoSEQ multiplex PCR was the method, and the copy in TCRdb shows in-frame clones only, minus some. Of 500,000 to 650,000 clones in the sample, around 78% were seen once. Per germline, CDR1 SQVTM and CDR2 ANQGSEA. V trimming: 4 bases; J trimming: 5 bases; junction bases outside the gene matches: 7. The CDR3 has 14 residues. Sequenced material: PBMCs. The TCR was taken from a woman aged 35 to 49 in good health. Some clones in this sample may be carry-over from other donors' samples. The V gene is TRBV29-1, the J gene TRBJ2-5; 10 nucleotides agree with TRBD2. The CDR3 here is CSVGPSGRQETQYF. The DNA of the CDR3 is TGCAGCGTTGGTCCTAGCGGGAGACAGGAGACCCAGTACTTC.